One and the same sample provided the 32 T cell receptor beta chains below, sequenced in a study of blood T cell repertoires in COVID-19. Libraries were prepared by immunoSEQ multiplex PCR; TCRdb keeps only in-frame clonotypes and omits some of them. The sample has about 32,000 clones; around 83% are singletons. Sequenced sample: peripheral blood. The receptors were sampled from a man aged 55 to 70 with active or convalescent COVID-19.

The chain's CDR3 is CASSVTTSGITDTQYF. CDR3 nucleotides: TGCGCCAGCAGCGTGACGACTAGCGGGATAACAGATACGCAGTATTTT. The V call is TRBV5-1, the J call TRBJ2-3; 11 bases match TRBD2. Germline V gene data show CDR1 as SGHRS and CDR2 as YFSETQ. The CDR3 contains 16 residues. Trimming cost V 4 bases and J 3 bases; bases outside gene matches: 7.

The table lists this clone with a few counts. The chain recombines TRBV10-3 with TRBJ1-5, with a weak D call TRBD1 (6 bases). The germline V and J ends were trimmed by 2 bases and 3 bases, with 8 bases remaining between them. CDR1 ENHRY and CDR2 SYGVKD come from the germline V gene. The CDR3 covers 14 residues. The CDR3 protein is CAISERGINQPQHF. The CDR3 DNA follows: TGTGCCATCAGTGAGAGGGGGATCAATCAGCCCCAGCATTTT.

A few counts support this clone. The chain recombines TRBV12-3 or TRBV12-4 with TRBJ2-6; TRBD1 is a possible D gene (5 bases). V was cut by 6 bases and J by 4 bases, with 7 bases left in between. CDR3 size: 13 residues. The CDR3 DNA sequence: TGTGCCAGCAGCCCAGGGGGGGCCAACGTCCTGACTTTC. Translating it yields CASSPGGANVLTF.

The rearrangement links TRBV5-1 to TRBJ1-4, with D perhaps matching TRBD1 (6 bases). Trimming shortened V by 3 bases and J by 0 bases, and 12 bases separated the two germline ends. The CDR3 is made up of 16 amino acids. The germline V gene has CDR1 SGHRS and CDR2 YFSETQ. The CDR3 loop reads CASSWAGESTNEKLFF. Written as DNA, the CDR3 is TGCGCCAGCAGCTGGGCAGGGGAATCAACTAATGAAAAACTGTTTTTT.

The J gene is TRBJ1-5, the V gene TRBV7-2; the match to TRBD1 covers 7 bases. Germline CDR1 and CDR2: SGHTA and FQGNSA. The CDR3 runs to 16 residues. The J segment lost 9 bases and the V segment lost 1 base, leaving 12 bases of the junction unmatched. As DNA, the CDR3 is TGTGCCAGCAGCTTAGAGCCCCACAGGGGATCTTGGCCCCAGCATTTT. Protein product: CASSLEPHRGSWPQHF.

The gene calls are TRBV12-3 or TRBV12-4 and TRBJ1-5; no reliable D call. V lost 1 base and J lost 9, with 4 bases in between. CDR3 size: 11 residues. The CDR3 here is CASSLGRPQHF. CDR3 nucleotides: TGTGCCAGCAGTTTAGGGAGGCCCCAGCATTTT.

The rearrangement joins TRBV7-2 to TRBJ2-1, with 10 positions matching TRBD2. With V trimmed by 5 bases and J by 6 bases, 10 bases remained unmatched. Germline V gene data show CDR1 as SGHTA and CDR2 as FQGNSA. This CDR3 is built from 16 residues. The CDR3 is CASSPWASGRVNEQFF. DNA of the CDR3: TGTGCCAGCAGCCCCTGGGCTAGCGGGAGAGTCAATGAGCAGTTCTTC.

The rearrangement joins TRBV18 to TRBJ2-3; D gene ambiguous. This CDR3 spans 15 amino acids. Germline V gives CDR1 KGHSH, CDR2 LQKENI. V lost 2 bases to trimming and J lost 0 bases, with 9 bases between them. The DNA for the CDR3 is TGTGCCAGCTCACCAAACATATTGAGCACAGATACGCAGTATTTT. It is translated as CASSPNILSTDTQYF.

The chain uses TRBV6-2 or TRBV6-3 and TRBJ2-3; 12 nucleotides match TRBD2. V shed 6 bases, J shed 4 bases, and the junction held 11 bases outside the gene matches. This CDR3 spans 17 amino acids. Germline V CDR1 and CDR2: MNHEY, SVGEGT. The CDR3 loop is CASSYTGLAGYPDTQYF. The CDR3 nucleotides read TGTGCCAGCAGCTATACAGGACTAGCGGGATACCCAGATACGCAGTATTTT.

The gene calls are TRBV4-3 and TRBJ1-5; D gene uncertain. Germline loops: CDR1 LGHNA, CDR2 YSLEER. The CDR3 has 17 amino acids. V was clipped by 0 bases and J by 2 bases, with 14 bases between them. CDR3 bases: TGCGCCAGCAGCCAAGATTGGGGAGGGATGGGCAATCAGCCCCAGCATTTT. It codes for CASSQDWGGMGNQPQHF.

The chain couples TRBV28 to TRBJ2-2, with D unclear. The CDR3 runs to 12 residues. Trimming removed 4 bases at V and 5 bases at J, with 5 bases between. CDR1 and CDR2 (germline): MDHEN, SYDVKM. CDR3 coding DNA: TGTGCCAGCAGTTCTTCTACCGGGGAGCTGTTTTTT. It is translated as CASSSSTGELFF.

This chain joins TRBV9 and TRBJ2-1; 7 nucleotides match TRBD1. CDR1 SGDLS and CDR2 YYNGEE come from the germline V gene. Trimming cost V 3 bases and J 5 bases; bases outside gene matches: 14. This CDR3 has 17 amino acids. The CDR3 DNA follows: TGTGCCAGCAGCGCCACGTTATTCAGACAGGGAAACAATGAGCAGTTCTTC. It specifies CASSATLFRQGNNEQFF.

CDR3 residues: CAWSRDRAKRVTF. The CDR3 DNA follows: TGTGCCTGGAGTCGGGACAGGGCTAAACGGGTGACTTTC. V and J are TRBV30 and TRBJ2-6; 9 bases line up with TRBD1. CDR3 length: 13 residues. Per germline, CDR1 GTSNPN and CDR2 SVGIG (reference sequence). With 2 bases clipped from V and 17 bases from J, the junction kept 10 bases outside the gene matches.

The chain joins TRBV5-1 to TRBJ1-3; unclear D gene. This CDR3 is 14 amino acids long. Trimming took off 4 bases at V and 0 bases at J, with 8 bases between the two ends. Germline V gene lookup returns CDR1 SGHRS and CDR2 YFSETQ. The DNA of the CDR3 is TGCGCCAGCAGCGAGGGCCACTCTGGAAACACCATATATTTT. Protein sequence: CASSEGHSGNTIYF.

This chain joins TRBV19 and TRBJ1-5; D perhaps matches TRBD1 (6 bases). This CDR3 comprises 16 residues. Germline V CDR1 and CDR2: LNHDA, SQIVND (reference sequence). Trimming shortened V by 3 bases and J by 1 base, and 13 bases separated the two germline ends. CDR3 sequence reads: CASSIGTQASNQPQHF. Written as DNA, the CDR3 is TGTGCCAGTAGTATTGGGACACAGGCAAGCAATCAGCCCCAGCATTTT.

This chain links TRBV24-1 with TRBJ1-5; TRBD1 agrees at 9 bases. This CDR3 region has 16 residues. From germline, CDR1 is KGHDR and CDR2 SFDVKD. V trimming: 4 bases; J trimming: 6 bases; junction bases outside the gene matches: 9. The CDR3: CATSDLRQGDFQPQHF. The CDR3 coding sequence is TGTGCCACCAGTGACTTACGACAGGGGGATTTTCAGCCCCAGCATTTT.

The V and J genes are TRBV27 and TRBJ1-5; D unclear. Germline V CDR1 and CDR2: MNHEY, SMNVEV (reference sequence). This CDR3 comprises 16 residues. The ends were cut back, 2 bases at V and 1 base at J, with 12 bases in the middle. CDR3 nucleotide sequence: TGTGCCAGCAGTTTAACCTCAGGTCCAAGCAATCAGCCCCAGCATTTT. It yields the protein CASSLTSGPSNQPQHF.

This rearrangement joins TRBV24-1 to TRBJ1-2; D is uncertain. V was trimmed by 1 base and J by 5 bases, leaving 7 bases between them. CDR1 and CDR2 from the germline V gene are KGHDR and SFDVKD. The CDR3 runs 13 residues. In nucleotides, the CDR3 is TGTGCCACCAGTGATTTATCTTCGTATGGCTACACCTTC. This encodes CATSDLSSYGYTF.

This chain links TRBV11-3 with TRBJ2-5, with a possible D match to TRBD1 (5 bases). Germline V gives CDR1 SGHNT, CDR2 YENEEA. This CDR3 region has 19 residues. V lost 2 bases, J lost 0 bases, and 22 bases lay in between. The CDR3 spells CASSLWGAGWGRDQETQYF. CDR3 in DNA: TGTGCCAGCAGCTTATGGGGCGCCGGGTGGGGAAGGGACCAAGAGACCCAGTACTTC.

This chain links TRBV5-6 with TRBJ2-6; 9 nucleotides match TRBD1. CDR1 and CDR2 (germline): SGHDT, YYEEEE. V gave up 2 bases and J gave up 0 bases; unmatched junction bases: 6. The CDR3 consists of 18 residues. CDR3 sequence: CASSFFGTGTSGANVLTF. The CDR3 DNA sequence: TGTGCCAGCAGCTTCTTCGGGACAGGGACCTCTGGGGCCAACGTCCTGACTTTC.

A single count supports this clone. This chain connects TRBV7-9 to TRBJ1-2; 8 bases line up with TRBD1. The CDR3 sequence is 17 residues long. Germline assignment: CDR1 SEHNR and CDR2 FQNEAQ (reference sequence). Trimming at V came to 1 base and at J to 6 bases, leaving 13 bases not matched to a gene. The CDR3 nucleotides read TGTGCCAGCAGCTTAGGCTCCCAGACAGGGGAGAGGGATGGCTACACCTTC. Its protein is CASSLGSQTGERDGYTF.

The count of this clone is one. This chain uses TRBV5-1 with TRBJ2-1; 9 nucleotides agree with TRBD2. The length of the CDR3 is 17 residues. Looked up from germline, CDR1 is SGHRS and CDR2 is YFSETQ. Trimming took 5 bases from V and 2 from J; bases not matched to a gene: 11. This CDR3 is CASSPTWGGGAYNEQFF. The CDR3 nucleotides are TGCGCCAGCAGTCCCACGTGGGGCGGGGGGGCCTACAATGAGCAGTTCTTC. Together with reference TRBV5-1 and TRBJ2-1, the CDR3 gives the full variable domain: KAGVTQTPRYLIKTRGQQVTLSCSPISGHRSVSWYQQTPGQGLQFLFEYFSETQRNKGNFPGRFSGRQFSNSRSEMNVSTLELGDSALYLCASSPTWGGGAYNEQFFGPGTRLTVL.

The rearrangement uses TRBV11-3 and TRBJ2-2, with D possibly matching TRBD2 (5 bases). CDR1 is SGHNT, CDR2 YENEEA, per germline. CDR3 length equals 14 residues. The V gene lost 2 bases and the J gene lost 6 bases, with 10 bases spanning the gap. The CDR3 loop reads CASSLNSVAGELFF. The CDR3, as DNA: TGTGCCAGCAGCTTAAATAGCGTGGCCGGGGAGCTGTTTTTT.

CDR3 residues: CASSVASARTDTQYF. CDR3 DNA: TGCGCCAGCAGTGTGGCTAGCGCAAGAACAGATACGCAGTATTTT. This rearrangement joins TRBV10-2 to TRBJ2-3, with D possibly being TRBD2 (6 bases). Trimming removed 4 bases at V and 3 bases at J, with 14 bases between. Germline CDR1 is WSHSY and CDR2 is SAAADI. CDR3 length: 15 residues.

The CDR3 protein is CASSSGTGSSSYGYTF. The CDR3 nucleotides read TGTGCCAGCAGCTCGGGGACAGGGAGCTCATCGTATGGCTACACCTTC. The V call is TRBV13, the J call TRBJ1-2; 9 positions match TRBD1. CDR1 PRHDT and CDR2 FYEKMQ come from the germline V gene (reference sequence). V was clipped by 4 bases and J by 5 bases; unmatched bases: 11. The CDR3 consists of 16 residues. The entire variable domain, with the rest obtained from reference TRBV13 and TRBJ1-2, is as follows: AAGVIQSPRHLIKEKRETATLKCYPIPRHDTVYWYQQGPGQDPQFLISFYEKMQSDKGSIPDRFSAQQFSDYHSELNMSSLELGDSALYFCASSSGTGSSSYGYTFGSGTRLTVV.

This sequence joins TRBV19 and TRBJ1-5, with D maybe TRBD1 (6 bases). V dropped 5 bases and J dropped 3 bases, with 14 bases sitting between them. This CDR3 has 15 amino acids. Germline V lookup: CDR1 LNHDA, CDR2 SQIVND (reference sequence). In DNA, the CDR3 is TGTGCCAGTAGTCTAAAGGACAGCCTCAATCAGCCCCAGCATTTT. Amino acid sequence: CASSLKDSLNQPQHF.

This clone was counted between two and nine times. V gene TRBV19 combines with J gene TRBJ1-6, with 9 bases fitting TRBD1. J gave up 8 bases and V 6 bases, and 11 bases lay outside the gene matches. This CDR3 has 16 residues. Per the germline V gene, CDR1 is LNHDA and CDR2 is SQIVND (reference sequence). The CDR3 is CASRTSQGTGYSPLHF. The CDR3 DNA sequence: TGTGCCAGTAGAACCAGCCAGGGGACAGGGTATTCACCCCTCCACTTT.

The V gene is TRBV29-1, the J gene TRBJ1-2; D might be TRBD1 (6 bases). Per germline, CDR1 SQVTM and CDR2 ANQGSEA. The V and J ends lost 2 bases and 9 bases respectively, with 19 bases between them. The CDR3 has 14 amino acids. CDR3 region: CSVEWGDRMGSYTF. The CDR3 DNA follows: TGCAGCGTTGAATGGGGAGACAGGATGGGAAGCTACACCTTC.

The chain uses TRBV5-1 and TRBJ2-7; TRBD1 agrees at 11 bases. Trimming took 0 bases from V and 9 from J; bases not matched to a gene: 5. The CDR3 covers 14 residues. Germline V lookup: CDR1 SGHRS, CDR2 YFSETQ. For the CDR3, the DNA is TGCGCCAGCAGCTTGGACGGACAGGGGGCATCGCAGTACGTC. It specifies CASSLDGQGASQYV.

The V call is TRBV29-1, the J call TRBJ2-3; the match to TRBD2 covers 7 bases. The germline gives CDR1 SQVTM, CDR2 ANQGSEA. The CDR3 is 13 residues long. The V and J ends lost 3 bases and 4 bases, in that order; junction bases with no gene match: 4. CDR3 coding DNA: TGCAGCGTTGATGGGGGGGGTCCAGATACGCAGTATTTT. Translated, it gives CSVDGGGPDTQYF.

The V gene is TRBV9, the J gene TRBJ1-4; D unclear. Germline-derived CDR1 and CDR2 are SGDLS and YYNGEE. The CDR3 length is 15 residues. Trimming removed 1 base at V and 0 bases at J, with 7 bases between. The CDR3 loop reads CASSVSGATNEKLFF. The CDR3 DNA sequence: TGTGCCAGCAGCGTATCAGGCGCAACTAATGAAAAACTGTTTTTT.

The genes are TRBV7-9 and TRBJ2-1; D perhaps matches TRBD2 (6 bases). V was pared by 0 bases and J by 10 bases, with 10 bases between. The CDR3 is made up of 13 amino acids. Germline assignment: CDR1 SEHNR and CDR2 FQNEAQ (reference sequence). The CDR3 protein is CASSLAGSGEQFF. The CDR3 coding sequence is TGTGCCAGCAGCTTAGCGGGTAGCGGCGAGCAGTTCTTC.